This T cell receptor (beta chain) was documented in a study of regulatory T cells in long-lasting Graves disease. Regarding the study as a whole: Analyses excluded thyroid tissue, covering peripheral blood alone.

Described time point: persistent/refractory GD, antithyroid drugs over 5 years with positive TRAb. Isolated PBMC RNA provided the starting material for the TCR library. With iRepertoire HTBI primers and Arm-PCR of CDR3 regions, TCR beta libraries were built. MiXCR, applied by TCRdb to the multiplex PCR reads, yields one record per CDR3 protein. The repertoire holds fewer than 550,000 distinct CDR3 sequences, with approximately 21% as singletons. Concerning this clonotype: Antigen specificity is unknown.

Per germline, CDR1 SGHTA and CDR2 FQGNSA. The length of the CDR3 is 18 residues. With 3 bases clipped from V and 4 bases from J, the junction kept 9 bases outside the gene matches. This clonotype originated in a female donor with Graves disease. Sequenced material: peripheral blood mononuclear cells (PBMCs), taken when the disease was refractory, from a patient treated with antithyroid drugs. This rearrangement joins TRBV7-2 to TRBJ2-5; 15 positions match TRBD2. Here the CDR3 reads CASSLRTSGRAGGETQYF. In nucleotides, the CDR3 is TGTGCCAGCAGCTTGCGGACTAGCGGGAGGGCCGGGGGAGAGACCCAGTACTTC.